Detailed here is one T cell receptor beta chain. The sample carries other DNA sequences with the same CDR3. The data are from a study of T cells in localized non-small cell lung cancer. TCRdb's copy holds only in-frame clones and misses some; the assay was immunoSEQ multiplex PCR. The table includes 20,000 to 25,000 clones, roughly nine tenths detected once. The CDR3 is 15 amino acids. V was clipped by 0 bases and J by 4 bases; unmatched bases: 5. From germline, CDR1 is LGHNA and CDR2 YSLEER. This TCR came from a man aged 40 to 70 with stage III squamous cell lung carcinoma. The sequenced sample was peripheral blood, obtained before any cancer treatment. J is TRBJ1-2 and V is TRBV4-3; TRBD1 aligns across 7 bases. Written as DNA, the CDR3 is TGCGCCAGCAGCCAAGATGCAGGGGGGACCTATGGCTACACCTTC. Encoded protein: CASSQDAGGTYGYTF.